These 26 T cell receptor beta chains were all obtained from the same sample, sequenced in a study of cytomegalovirus exposure and HLA in healthy donors. PCR involved 60 Vbeta and 13 Jbeta primers. Some clones are missing from TCRdb's copy, which holds only in-frame ones; the method was immunoSEQ multiplex PCR. The data hold roughly 150,000 clones, with around four fifths observed a single time. The sequencing sample was made of PBMCs. Receptor source: a man between 25 and 39 years old in good health and CMV-seronegative.

The rearrangement links TRBV7-8 to TRBJ1-4, with unresolved D. CDR1 SGHVS and CDR2 FQNEAQ come from the germline V gene. Deletions cut 2 bases from V and 3 bases from J, with 7 bases between. The CDR3 runs to 14 residues. CDR3 protein: CASSLRTSNEKLFF. The CDR3 bases are TGTGCCAGCAGCTTAAGGACTTCTAATGAAAAACTGTTTTTT.

This chain connects TRBV29-1 to TRBJ1-2, with TRBD1 matching 8 bases. The CDR3 extends over 13 amino acids. Per germline, CDR1 SQVTM and CDR2 ANQGSEA. V lost 2 bases and J lost 5; bases outside the gene matches: 4. CDR3 sequence: CSVESGQAYGYTF. CDR3 coding DNA: TGCAGCGTTGAATCGGGACAGGCATATGGCTACACCTTC. Variable domain in full (rest from reference TRBV29-1 and TRBJ1-2): SAVISQKPSRDICQRGTSLTIQCQVDSQVTMMFWYRQQPGQSLTLIATANQGSEATYESGFVIDKFPISRPNLTFSTLTVSNMSPEDSSIYLCSVESGQAYGYTFGSGTRLTVV.

This clone was seen only once. The chain has TRBV11-2 and TRBJ1-1; the match to TRBD1 covers 10 bases. V shed 3 bases and J 1 base; nucleotides not matched to a gene: 2. The CDR3 covers 15 residues. The germline V gene has CDR1 SGHAT and CDR2 FQNNGV. The CDR3 region is CASSLTGGSNTEAFF. The CDR3, as DNA: TGTGCCAGCAGCTTGACAGGGGGCTCGAACACTGAAGCTTTCTTT.

CDR3 sequence: CASRPLTGAYNEQFF. DNA for the CDR3: TGTGCCAGTAGACCTCTGACAGGGGCCTACAATGAGCAGTTCTTC. The J gene is TRBJ2-1, the V gene TRBV19; 8 nucleotides agree with TRBD1. V dropped 6 bases and J dropped 2; count of bases not matched to a gene: 6. The CDR3 loop spans 15 amino acids. Germline-derived CDR1 and CDR2 are LNHDA and SQIVND (reference sequence).

The chain couples TRBV5-1 to TRBJ2-2; 15 nucleotides agree with TRBD2. The junction had 6 bases not matched to a gene; V was cut back by 2 bases and J by 1 base. The germline CDR1 and CDR2 sequences are SGHRS and YFSETQ. This CDR3 is 19 amino acids long. CDR3 bases: TGCGCCAGCAGCTTATGGGGACTAGCGGGAGGAGGGAACACCGGGGAGCTGTTTTTT. Protein product: CASSLWGLAGGGNTGELFF.

The chain carries TRBV29-1 and TRBJ2-3; 9 bases are shared with TRBD1. V trimming: 4 bases; J trimming: 5 bases; junction bases outside the gene matches: 13. The CDR3 covers 16 residues. The germline V gene encodes CDR1 SQVTM and CDR2 ANQGSEA. The CDR3 sequence: CSVGTHRDRAKDTQYF. The CDR3 bases are TGCAGCGTTGGAACCCACCGGGACAGGGCGAAAGATACGCAGTATTTT.

The V call is TRBV10-2, the J call TRBJ2-3, with TRBD2 matching 12 bases. With V trimmed by 3 bases and J by 2 bases, 6 bases remained unmatched. Germline V gene data show CDR1 as WSHSY and CDR2 as SAAADI. This CDR3 contains 17 residues. CDR3 sequence reads: CASSDQTSGGPTDTQYF. The DNA of the CDR3 is TGCGCCAGCAGTGACCAGACTAGCGGGGGACCCACAGATACGCAGTATTTT.

The chain has TRBV5-8 and TRBJ1-5, with 7 nucleotides matching TRBD1. Germline V CDR1 and CDR2: SGHTS, YDEGEE. The CDR3 has 14 amino acids. V shed 0 bases, J shed 6 bases, and the junction held 3 bases outside the gene matches. The CDR3 protein is CASSLGTGVQPQHF. For the CDR3, the DNA is TGTGCCAGCAGCTTGGGGACAGGAGTTCAGCCCCAGCATTTT.

The chain carries TRBV27 and TRBJ1-2, with TRBD1 identical over 8 bases. CDR3 size: 15 residues. Germline CDR1 is MNHEY and CDR2 is SMNVEV (reference sequence). V shed 4 bases, J shed 6 bases, and the junction held 10 bases outside the gene matches. CDR3 in DNA: TGTGCCAGCAGTTGGGGACCGGGACAGGCAGATGGCTACACCTTC. Encoded protein: CASSWGPGQADGYTF.

Only a few counts were recorded for this clone. V gene TRBV30 combines with J gene TRBJ2-7; possible D gene TRBD1, 6 bases. Germline CDR1 reads GTSNPN; CDR2 reads SVGIG (reference sequence). This CDR3 comprises 14 residues. V lost 0 bases and J 2 bases, leaving 11 bases between the germline ends. In nucleotides, the CDR3 is TGTGCCTGGAGTGTATGGGGGCCCACCTACGAGCAGTACTTC. It translates to CAWSVWGPTYEQYF.

As DNA, the CDR3 is TGTGCCTGGAGTACGGCGGGAGGGGGCACCGGGGAGCTGTTTTTT. It translates to CAWSTAGGGTGELFF. V is TRBV30 and J is TRBJ2-2; 9 nucleotides line up with TRBD2. V shed 2 bases, J shed 4 bases, and the junction held 5 bases outside the gene matches. The CDR3 totals 15 residues. Germline V CDR1 and CDR2: GTSNPN, SVGIG (reference sequence).

V and J are TRBV5-1 and TRBJ2-7; 8 nucleotides align to TRBD1. Germline lookup yields CDR1 SGHRS and CDR2 YFSETQ. The CDR3 runs to 15 residues. The V gene end was trimmed by 2 bases and the J gene end by 2 bases; junction bases not matched to a gene: 6. The CDR3 is CASSLIGTGAYEQYF. CDR3 DNA sequence: TGCGCCAGCAGCTTAATTGGGACAGGAGCCTACGAGCAGTACTTC.

The chain combines TRBV6-5 with TRBJ2-1, with D possibly matching TRBD1 (6 bases). The germline CDR1 and CDR2 sequences are MNHEY and SVGAGI. V gave up 5 bases and J gave up 7 bases, with 15 bases separating them. The CDR3 runs 14 residues. The CDR3 loop reads CASSQGHLRNEQFF. The CDR3 DNA reads TGTGCCAGCAGTCAGGGACACCTTCGTAATGAGCAGTTCTTC.

This chain connects TRBV2 to TRBJ2-5, with a possible D match to TRBD1 (5 bases). V lost 2 bases to trimming and J lost 1 base, with 8 bases between them. This CDR3 is 14 amino acids long. Per germline, CDR1 SNHLY and CDR2 FYNNEI. The CDR3 DNA reads as TGTGCCAGCAGTGAACAGGGTGCCCAAGAGACCCAGTACTTC. As protein: CASSEQGAQETQYF.

V usage is TRBV4-1 and J usage is TRBJ2-7; unclear D gene. Germline CDR1 reads MGHRA; CDR2 reads YSYEKL. CDR3 length: 14 residues. V dropped 1 base and J dropped 6 bases, with 13 bases sitting between them. In DNA form, the CDR3 reads TGCGCCAGCAGCCAAGTGAGAGATTCGGGCGAGCAGTACTTC. This translates into CASSQVRDSGEQYF.

The chain has TRBV2 and TRBJ2-7; D is unresolved. CDR3 length: 12 amino acids. Trimming pared 8 bases from V and 1 base from J, leaving 9 bases between. Germline CDR1 reads SNHLY; CDR2 reads FYNNEI. The CDR3 DNA reads as TGTGCCAGCTGGCAGGCGTCCTACGAGCAGTACTTC. Its protein is CASWQASYEQYF.

The chain joins TRBV5-1 to TRBJ2-1; D ambiguous. From germline, CDR1 is SGHRS and CDR2 YFSETQ. The CDR3 extends over 12 amino acids. V lost 5 bases, J lost 10 bases, and 13 bases lay in between. The CDR3: CASREEPREQFF. The CDR3 nucleotides read TGCGCCAGCAGAGAAGAGCCTCGCGAGCAGTTCTTC.

This clone appeared once. The genes are TRBV3-1 (or the pseudogene TRBV3-2) and TRBJ1-1; unclear D gene. CDR1 is LGHDT, CDR2 YNNKEL, per germline (reference sequence). CDR3 length: 9 residues. With 9 bases removed from V and 10 bases from J, the gap between germline ends came to 9 bases. Here the CDR3 reads CARQVGAFF. CDR3 DNA: TGTGCCAGGCAGGTGGGAGCTTTCTTT.

J is TRBJ1-5 and V is TRBV6-5; D is perhaps TRBD1 (6 bases). Deletions cut 5 bases from V and 7 bases from J, with 15 bases between. The length of the CDR3 is 14 residues. The germline CDR1 and CDR2 sequences are MNHEY and SVGAGI. The CDR3 nucleotides read TGTGCCAGCAGTCGAACAGGGCAGGGACAGCCCCAGCATTTT. This gives the protein CASSRTGQGQPQHF.

The chain carries TRBV7-9 and TRBJ2-7; 8 bases map to TRBD1. The CDR3 consists of 16 residues. V lost 1 base and J lost 5; bases outside the gene matches: 10. The germline gives CDR1 SEHNR, CDR2 FQNEAQ (reference sequence). CDR3 loop: CASSLGWGTGPDEQYF. CDR3 bases: TGTGCCAGCAGCTTAGGCTGGGGGACAGGTCCTGACGAGCAGTACTTC. The full variable domain, its missing parts supplied by reference TRBV7-9 and TRBJ2-7, is DTGVSQNPRHKITKRGQNVTFRCDPISEHNRLYWYRQTLGQGPEFLTYFQNEAQLEKSRLLSDRFSAERPKGSFSTLEIQRTEQGDSAMYLCASSLGWGTGPDEQYFGPGTRLTVT.

V and J are TRBV5-4 and TRBJ2-7; maybe TRBD1 (6 bases). There are 15 residues in the CDR3. CDR1 is SGHNT, CDR2 YYREEE, per germline (reference sequence). V was cut by 4 bases and J by 1 base, with 15 bases left in between. CDR3 DNA: TGTGCCAGCAGCCCAATTAGGGACACATCCTACGAGCAGTACTTC. This encodes CASSPIRDTSYEQYF. The full variable domain, with the rest looked up from reference TRBV5-4 and TRBJ2-7, is ETGVTQSPTHLIKTRGQQVTLRCSSQSGHNTVSWYQQALGQGPQFIFQYYREEENGRGNFPPRFSGLQFPNYSSELNVNALELDDSALYLCASSPIRDTSYEQYFGPGTRLTVT.

This sequence joins TRBV18 and TRBJ2-1, with 7 bases aligning to TRBD1. The germline V gene encodes CDR1 KGHSH and CDR2 LQKENI. The J segment lost 3 bases and the V segment lost 0 bases, leaving 5 bases of the junction unmatched. This CDR3 comprises 16 residues. DNA of the CDR3: TGTGCCAGCTCACCACCTGGACAGGCCTACTACAATGAGCAGTTCTTC. Translating it yields CASSPPGQAYYNEQFF.

The chain uses TRBV2 and TRBJ2-7; D ambiguous. V was cut by 0 bases and J by 0 bases, with 9 bases left in between. Germline assignment: CDR1 SNHLY and CDR2 FYNNEI. This CDR3 has 15 amino acids. In DNA, the CDR3 is TGTGCCAGCAGTGAAGCTAAAGCATACTCCTACGAGCAGTACTTC. Amino acid sequence: CASSEAKAYSYEQYF.

This chain uses TRBV6-5 with TRBJ2-7, with TRBD2 as a possible D gene (5 bases). Germline V CDR1 and CDR2: MNHEY, SVGAGI. Trimming left V 5 bases short and J 7 bases short, with 12 bases between. The CDR3 sequence is 12 residues long. The CDR3 here is CASSPRGWEQYF. CDR3 sequence (DNA): TGTGCCAGCAGTCCTCGGGGATGGGAGCAGTACTTC.

This chain connects TRBV7-9 to TRBJ2-7; D may be TRBD1 (5 bases). The CDR3 totals 14 residues. V gave up 4 bases and J gave up 2 bases, with 12 bases separating them. Germline V CDR1 and CDR2: SEHNR, FQNEAQ (reference sequence). The DNA for the CDR3 is TGTGCCAGCAGCTACAGGACGGTCCCCTACGAGCAGTACTTC. Its translation: CASSYRTVPYEQYF.

The chain joins TRBV10-1 to TRBJ2-2; unclear D gene. The germline V gene has CDR1 WNHNN and CDR2 SYGVQD (reference sequence). This CDR3 is built from 13 residues. V lost 3 bases and J 6 bases, leaving 8 bases between the germline ends. CDR3 coding DNA: TGCGCCAGCAGTGATATAGTTGCCGGGGAGCTGTTTTTT. Encoded protein: CASSDIVAGELFF.